This TCR beta chain was observed in a study of blood T cell repertoires in COVID-19. Study as a whole: COVID-19 samples from acute and convalescent phases originated in the United States, Italy and Spain.

V lost 4 bases and J lost 5, with 9 bases in between. From germline, CDR1 is MRHNA and CDR2 SNTAGT. This CDR3 region has 13 residues. As originally analysed: Amplification of reference gene primers was used by the study to estimate nucleated cell counts. Some clones are missing from TCRdb's copy, which holds only in-frame ones; the method was immunoSEQ multiplex PCR. That table is the source of V, J and clone size, and D and trimming were worked out from the DNA. The sample lists about 46,000 clones; approximately 86% were seen once. Resolution of symptoms, clearance, or two negative PCRs was present in recovered Cohort 3 donors.

What was sequenced was PBMCs or T cells enriched from blood (not recorded which). The chain has TRBV6-4 and TRBJ1-5; unclear D gene. This clonotype originated in a woman aged 50 to 60 who had recovered from COVID-19. The CDR3 DNA is TGTGCCAGCAGTGCGGGTTTAGATCAGCCCCAGCATTTT. Protein sequence: CASSAGLDQPQHF.